These 10 T cell receptor beta chains originate from one sample sequenced in a study of early T cells in non-severe SARS-CoV-2 infection. From the 5' RACE reads, TCRdb called clonotypes with MiXCR, one entry per CDR3 protein. In the table there are around 60,000 distinct CDR3 sequences, around an eighth of which are singletons. The sample consisted of whole blood. These receptors came from an adult who was a healthcare worker with PCR-confirmed SARS-CoV-2 infection or an uninfected control (not recorded which).

This clonotype occurred many times. This chain joins TRBV10-3 and TRBJ1-4; no clear D. V lost 4 bases and J 5 bases, leaving 8 bases between the germline ends. CDR3 length equals 13 residues. Germline CDR1 is ENHRY and CDR2 is SYGVKD. CDR3 loop: CAISVAGNEKLFF. Written as DNA, the CDR3 is TGTGCCATCAGTGTGGCGGGCAATGAAAAACTGTTTTTT.

There are many counts of this clonotype. V is TRBV20-1 and J is TRBJ1-6; 11 nucleotides align to TRBD1. The CDR3 consists of 14 residues. V lost 5 bases and J lost 10; bases outside the gene matches: 7. In germline, CDR1 is DFQATT, CDR2 SNEGSKA (reference sequence). The CDR3 region has the DNA TGCAGTGCTGTTAGGACAGGGGGCGAATCACCCCTCCACTTT. Translating it yields CSAVRTGGESPLHF.

The sample holds many counts of this clonotype. V usage is TRBV12-3 or TRBV12-4 and J usage is TRBJ1-2; possible D gene TRBD1, 5 bases. This CDR3 comprises 16 residues. The V end was cut by 6 bases, the J end by 0 bases, with 17 bases between. The CDR3 sequence is CASSPTATVTNYGYTF. CDR3 nucleotides: TGTGCCAGCAGCCCAACGGCGACAGTAACTAACTATGGCTACACCTTC.

This clonotype was detected many times. The V call is TRBV29-1, the J call TRBJ2-2; D not certain. The V end lost 6 bases, the J end lost 2 bases, and 13 bases lay between the germline ends. This CDR3 is built from 14 residues. Germline values: CDR1 SQVTM, CDR2 ANQGSEA. The CDR3 region has the DNA TGCAGCGTGGAGAGGCTCCCCAACACCGGGGAGCTGTTTTTT. Translated: CSVERLPNTGELFF.

This clonotype was found a few times. The V gene is TRBV15, the J gene TRBJ1-1; D is unresolved. This CDR3 has 17 residues. Germline V gene sequence: CDR1 LNHNV, CDR2 YYDKDF (reference sequence). The V end lost 0 bases, the J end lost 1 base, and 15 bases lay between the germline ends. This chain's CDR3 is CATSRDWGWLQNTEAFF. DNA for the CDR3: TGTGCCACCAGCAGAGATTGGGGTTGGCTTCAGAACACTGAAGCTTTCTTT.

This clonotype has only a few counts. This sequence joins TRBV20-1 and TRBJ2-1, with D hard to call. This CDR3 is 15 amino acids long. Per germline, CDR1 DFQATT and CDR2 SNEGSKA (reference sequence). Trimming took off 2 bases at V and 0 bases at J, with 11 bases between the two ends. Here the CDR3 DNA reads TGCAGTGCTAGACTGATCGGAATCTCCTACAATGAGCAGTTCTTC. Translating gives CSARLIGISYNEQFF.

Remarks on this clonotype: The junction shows a germline mismatch at one end, possibly a read error. The V call is TRBV5-8, the J call TRBJ2-1, with TRBD2 identical over 15 bases. The CDR3 has 20 amino acids. Germline V gives CDR1 SGHTS, CDR2 YDEGEE. The CDR3 nucleotides read TGTGTCAGCAGTCCGAGGACTAGCGGGAGGGCCACGGGGACCTACAATGAGCAGTTCTTC. Translation gives CVSSPRTSGRATGTYNEQFF.

This clonotype was detected only a few times. The chain is built from TRBV9 and TRBJ1-1; tentatively, D is TRBD1 (6 bases). V was trimmed by 0 bases and J by 3 bases, leaving 9 bases between them. The CDR3 extends over 14 amino acids. The germline V gene encodes CDR1 SGDLS and CDR2 YYNGEE. CDR3 in DNA: TGTGCCAGCAGCGTAGACAGGGCGGACACTGAAGCTTTCTTT. It is translated as CASSVDRADTEAFF.

Only a few counts were recorded for this clonotype. This rearrangement joins TRBV20-1 to TRBJ2-2, with 7 bases aligning to TRBD2. The germline V gene encodes CDR1 DFQATT and CDR2 SNEGSKA (reference sequence). This CDR3 is 15 amino acids long. V lost 2 bases and J lost 0; bases outside the gene matches: 3. This CDR3 is CSARHGRTNTGELFF. Here the CDR3 DNA reads TGCAGTGCTAGACACGGGAGGACGAACACCGGGGAGCTGTTTTTT.

This clonotype was counted ten times or more. This chain joins TRBV6-6 and TRBJ2-5, with 8 bases that match TRBD1. With 5 bases clipped from V and 5 bases from J, the junction kept 10 bases outside the gene matches. Germline V gene data show CDR1 as MNHNY and CDR2 as SVGAGI (reference sequence). CDR3 length: 15 residues. This CDR3 is CASSQPAGGYETQYF. For the CDR3, the DNA is TGTGCCAGCAGTCAGCCGGCAGGGGGCTACGAGACCCAGTACTTC.